The 8 T cell receptor beta chains in this list originate from one sample, sequenced in a study of T cell responses to AZD1222 COVID-19 vaccine. This table comes from immunoSEQ multiplex PCR, and its TCRdb copy is limited to in-frame clones, with some not included. The sample lists 95,000 to 100,000 clones, about 90% seen once, with about 17% in the top ten. The sample consisted of peripheral blood, taken on day 0 of AZD1222 vaccination. These receptors were collected from an adult in good health.

The J gene is TRBJ2-3, the V gene TRBV10-1, with 7 bases lining up with TRBD2. The CDR3 runs to 16 residues. Germline CDR1 WNHNN, CDR2 SYGVQD (reference sequence). Germline trimming cut 6 bases from V and 2 bases from J; bases unmatched to any gene: 11. The CDR3 nucleotides are TGCGCCAGCAGCGCGGCGGTAGCGGGTTACACAGATACGCAGTATTTT. It specifies CASSAAVAGYTDTQYF.

This chain uses TRBV30 with TRBJ1-6; 7 bases are a match to TRBD1. Germline CDR1 GTSNPN, CDR2 SVGIG (reference sequence). This CDR3 has 16 residues. J lost 2 bases, V lost 0 bases, and 4 bases had no gene match. The CDR3 region has the DNA TGTGCCTGGAGTGTTCGACAGGGCGCCTATAATTCACCCCTCCACTTT. It specifies CAWSVRQGAYNSPLHF.

The chain is built from TRBV21-1 and TRBJ1-5; TRBD1 was called by the table and not checked on the DNA. TRBV21-1 is a pseudogene segment. The CDR3 is 14 amino acids. This CDR3 reads CAIEGQGDNQPQHF. CDR3 nucleotide sequence: TGTGCCATTGAGGGACAGGGGGACAATCAGCCCCAGCATTTT.

The genes are TRBV6-5 and TRBJ2-7; 7 bases are shared with TRBD1. Germline loops: CDR1 MNHEY, CDR2 SVGAGI. This CDR3 region has 14 residues. The trim removed 0 bases at V and 4 bases at J, leaving 3 bases unmatched. CDR3 amino acids: CASSYSGTAYEQYF. The DNA of the CDR3 is TGTGCCAGCAGTTACTCTGGGACAGCGTACGAGCAGTACTTC.

A single count supports this clone. This sequence joins TRBV6-5 and TRBJ2-1; D unclear. Germline V gene sequence: CDR1 MNHEY, CDR2 SVGAGI. The CDR3 is made up of 13 amino acids. Trimming removed 7 bases from V and 6 bases from J, with 13 bases in between. This chain's CDR3 is CASILSSVNEQFF. The DNA for the CDR3 is TGTGCCAGCATTCTTAGCTCCGTCAATGAGCAGTTCTTC.

CDR3 in DNA: TGTGCCAGCAGCCGGTCCGGACAGTTAAATGAAAAACTGTTTTTT. It is translated as CASSRSGQLNEKLFF. J is TRBJ1-4 and V is TRBV7-8, with D perhaps matching TRBD1 (6 bases). CDR3 size: 15 residues. The ends were cut back, 5 bases at V and 5 bases at J, with 15 bases in the middle. The germline V gene encodes CDR1 SGHVS and CDR2 FQNEAQ.

V is TRBV19 and J is TRBJ2-7, with TRBD1 as a possible D gene (6 bases). Trimming took 5 bases from V and 2 from J, leaving 7 bases between them. The CDR3 covers 12 residues. Germline CDR1 LNHDA, CDR2 SQIVND (reference sequence). DNA of the CDR3: TGTGCCAGTAGTGGGACAACCTACGAGCAGTACTTC. As protein: CASSGTTYEQYF. The full variable domain, its missing parts supplied by reference TRBV19 and TRBJ2-7, is DGGITQSPKYLFRKEGQNVTLSCEQNLNHDAMYWYRQDPGQGLRLIYYSQIVNDFQKGDIAEGYSVSREKKESFPLTVTSAQKNPTAFYLCASSGTTYEQYFGPGTRLTVT.

This sequence joins TRBV10-1 and TRBJ2-3; perhaps TRBD2 as D (5 bases). This CDR3 has 18 residues. Trimming shortened V by 4 bases and J by 1 base, and 21 bases separated the two germline ends. The V gene's germline CDR1 is WNHNN and CDR2 SYGVQD (reference sequence). The CDR3 DNA reads TGCGCCAGCAGTGGGGAGAGGGTCCTAGGGATACGCACAGATACGCAGTATTTT. Protein product: CASSGERVLGIRTDTQYF.